The 20 T cell receptor beta chains reported below all come from one sample, sequenced in a study of molecular identifiers for immune sequencing clone quantification. TCRdb recomputed calls from the PCR reads with MiXCR, one row per CDR3 protein. The sample records hundreds of thousands of distinct CDR3 sequences, roughly 25% being singletons. The sample consisted of naive CD8+ T cells from blood, with Jurkat cell RNA spiked in. This sample's subset: FACS-sorted CD8+CD4-CCR7+CD45RA+ naive T cells. All receptors come from a human donor in good health. Some libraries in this study had Jurkat cell RNA spiked in.

The table lists this clonotype with a few counts. The chain combines TRBV30 with TRBJ2-7; D call uncertain. The CDR3 has 13 residues. CDR1 is GTSNPN and CDR2 is SVGIG in the germline V gene (reference sequence). V was trimmed by 3 bases and J by 1 base, leaving 10 bases between them. The CDR3 DNA follows: TGTGCCTGGAGACCGAAACAGTCCTACGAGCAGTACTTC. Its protein product is CAWRPKQSYEQYF.

This clonotype was counted a few times. The V and J genes are TRBV13 and TRBJ2-1; either TRBD1 or TRBD2 may fit D (5 bases each). The CDR3 sequence is 15 residues long. Germline V gives CDR1 PRHDT, CDR2 FYEKMQ (reference sequence). The V gene lost 5 bases and the J gene lost 9 bases, with 20 bases spanning the gap. CDR3: CASSQRTSGGGEQFF. CDR3 bases: TGTGCCAGCAGCCAAAGGACATCTGGTGGGGGTGAGCAGTTCTTC.

This clonotype has ten or more counts. This chain connects TRBV29-1 to TRBJ2-7, with a tentative D call TRBD1 (7 bases). There are 11 residues in the CDR3. The germline CDR1 and CDR2 sequences are SQVTM and ANQGSEA. V lost 7 bases and J lost 6, with 13 bases in between. CDR3 residues: CSARQGGEQYF. The CDR3 region has the DNA TGCAGCGCCAGACAGGGAGGCGAGCAGTACTTC.

The rearrangement joins TRBV6-5 to TRBJ2-5; 13 bases fit TRBD2. Per germline, CDR1 MNHEY and CDR2 SVGAGI. CDR3 length equals 16 residues. V lost 6 bases, J lost 2 bases, and 6 bases stayed unmatched. CDR3 in amino acids: CASRVLAGGVQETQYF. The CDR3 nucleotides read TGTGCCAGCAGGGTACTAGCGGGGGGGGTTCAAGAGACCCAGTACTTC.

The table lists this clonotype with many counts. The rearrangement links TRBV11-2 to TRBJ2-1; possibly TRBD1 for D (6 bases). With 5 bases removed from V and 1 base from J, the gap between germline ends came to 9 bases. CDR1 is SGHAT, CDR2 FQNNGV, per germline. CDR3 length equals 14 residues. CDR3 loop: CASSDRLSYNEQFF. In DNA form, the CDR3 reads TGTGCCAGCAGCGACAGGCTTTCCTACAATGAGCAGTTCTTC.

The chain joins TRBV3-1 to TRBJ2-2, with D possibly being TRBD2 (5 bases). There are 15 residues in the CDR3. Germline lookup yields CDR1 LGHDT and CDR2 YNNKEL (reference sequence). V lost 2 bases and J lost 7, with 14 bases in between. The CDR3 DNA reads TGTGCCAGCAGCCAAAGTTCAGTCGGGGACGGGGAGCTGTTTTTT. This translates into CASSQSSVGDGELFF.

This clonotype was picked up many times. The chain joins TRBV27 to TRBJ2-7; D call uncertain. The CDR3 extends over 13 amino acids. Trimming pared 8 bases from V and 3 bases from J, leaving 14 bases between. Per the germline V gene, CDR1 is MNHEY and CDR2 is SMNVEV (reference sequence). The CDR3 loop reads CASSHGWGYEQYF. DNA of the CDR3: TGTGCCAGCTCGCACGGATGGGGCTACGAGCAGTACTTC.

In regard to this clonotype: A read error is possible here, since a much larger clone lies one base away. This chain links TRBV12-3 or TRBV12-4 with TRBJ1-3; D gene unclear. This CDR3 region has 14 residues. This CDR3 is CASSFGSVGSTIYF. Written as DNA, the CDR3 is TGTGCCAGCAGTTTCGGCAGTGTCGGAAGCACCATATATTTT.

This clonotype was counted at least ten times. The chain joins TRBV11-2 to TRBJ2-3; D is undetermined. The V gene's germline CDR1 is SGHAT and CDR2 FQNNGV. V lost 7 bases to trimming and J lost 4 bases, with 3 bases between them. This CDR3 contains 10 residues. The CDR3 reads CASTADTQYF. The CDR3 DNA reads as TGTGCCAGCACAGCAGATACGCAGTATTTT.

This clonotype was counted a few times. V usage is TRBV6-2 or TRBV6-3 and J usage is TRBJ2-1; 10 bases line up with TRBD2. The CDR3 covers 14 residues. Germline V CDR1 and CDR2: MNHEY, SVGEGT. V gave up 6 bases and J gave up 10 bases; unmatched junction bases: 9. Here the CDR3 reads CASRERGGALEQFF. CDR3 in DNA: TGTGCCAGCAGAGAGCGGGGGGGCGCCTTGGAGCAGTTCTTC.

This clonotype has at least ten counts. The rearrangement links TRBV7-9 to TRBJ1-3; tentative D call: TRBD1 (6 bases). The CDR3 sequence is 12 residues long. Germline V gene lookup returns CDR1 SEHNR and CDR2 FQNEAQ (reference sequence). Trimming pared 3 bases from V and 9 bases from J, leaving 9 bases between. CDR3 sequence reads: CASSFRGGTIYF. CDR3 sequence (DNA): TGTGCCAGCAGCTTCAGGGGAGGCACCATATATTTT. Filled out from reference TRBV7-9 and TRBJ1-3, the complete variable domain reads DTGVSQNPRHKITKRGQNVTFRCDPISEHNRLYWYRQTLGQGPEFLTYFQNEAQLEKSRLLSDRFSAERPKGSFSTLEIQRTEQGDSAMYLCASSFRGGTIYFGEGSWLTVV.

The CDR3 DNA sequence: TGTGCCTGGAGTCAGGGCGGGGTTTACGATGAGCAGTTCTTC. This gives the protein CAWSQGGVYDEQFF. The genes are TRBV30 and TRBJ2-1; possible D gene TRBD2, 6 bases. Germline CDR1 GTSNPN, CDR2 SVGIG (reference sequence). The CDR3 runs 14 residues. V shed 2 bases and J shed 8 bases, with 16 bases lying between them.

This clonotype was observed once. A read error may be the cause here, since a much bigger clone is one base away. The CDR3 protein is CSARVMTDTQYF. As DNA, the CDR3 is TGCAGTGCTAGGGTCATGACAGATACGCAGTATTTT. The chain couples TRBV20-1 to TRBJ2-3; D is uncertain. The V end was cut by 3 bases, the J end by 3 bases, with 7 bases between. This CDR3 is built from 12 residues. The germline gives CDR1 DFQATT, CDR2 SNEGSKA (reference sequence).

This clonotype was detected a few times. V and J are TRBV20-1 and TRBJ2-7, with 16 bases identical to TRBD2. Trimming cost V 0 bases and J 1 base; bases outside gene matches: 12. Germline CDR1 is DFQATT and CDR2 is SNEGSKA (reference sequence). The CDR3 contains 20 residues. For the CDR3, the DNA is TGCAGTGCTAGAGAAACCGGGACTAGCGGGGGGGCCTATGGATCCTACGAGCAGTACTTC. It is translated as CSARETGTSGGAYGSYEQYF.

With respect to this clonotype: A junction end diverges from the germline sequence, so it may reflect a read error. The chain links TRBV6-5 to TRBJ1-2, with D tentatively TRBD1 (5 bases). The CDR3 runs to 11 residues. Germline V CDR1 and CDR2: MNHEY, SVGAGI. Written as DNA, the CDR3 is TGTGCCAGCCGGTTAGGGGATGGCTCCACCTTC. Its protein product is CASRLGDGSTF.

With respect to this clonotype: With a much larger clone just one base away, this may be a read error. V and J are TRBV29-1 and TRBJ1-1; a possible D gene is TRBD1 (6 bases). Germline CDR1 reads SQVTM; CDR2 reads ANQGSEA. The CDR3 runs to 13 residues. Written as DNA, the CDR3 is TGCCGCGGGGGGAGGGACATTTACACTGAAGCTTTCTTT. Translating it yields CRGGRDIYTEAFF.

V gene TRBV20-1 combines with J gene TRBJ2-1, with D maybe TRBD1 (5 bases). This CDR3 has 14 residues. V was cut by 6 bases and J by 4 bases, with 16 bases left in between. Germline values: CDR1 DFQATT, CDR2 SNEGSKA (reference sequence). In nucleotides, the CDR3 is TGCAGTGCCCCAAGGGGCGGTTATTACAATGAGCAGTTCTTC. Protein product: CSAPRGGYYNEQFF.

With regard to this clonotype: This may be a read error: a much more frequent sequence differs by one nucleotide. This CDR3 is missing its conserved last phenylalanine or tryptophan, likely due to a read error. The chain recombines TRBV25-1 with TRBJ1-1, with D possibly matching TRBD1 (5 bases). CDR3 size: 15 residues. V was trimmed by 1 base and J by 1 base, leaving 10 bases between them. Germline V gene data show CDR1 as MGHDK and CDR2 as SYGVNS. The CDR3 sequence: CASSEWGSQNTEAFS. The CDR3 bases are TGTGCCAGCAGTGAATGGGGGTCCCAGAACACTGAAGCTTTCTCT.

The sample holds a few counts of this clonotype. V and J are TRBV7-2 and TRBJ2-3; TRBD1 matches at 10 bases. The J segment lost 4 bases and the V segment lost 5 bases, leaving 15 bases of the junction unmatched. This CDR3 region has 18 residues. Germline CDR1 SGHTA, CDR2 FQGNSA. The CDR3 protein is CASSSPIFGQGVADTQYF. DNA of the CDR3: TGTGCCAGCAGCAGCCCAATATTCGGACAGGGGGTAGCAGATACGCAGTATTTT.

This clonotype was seen more than once but under ten times. The chain has TRBV12-3 or TRBV12-4 and TRBJ2-3, with D perhaps matching TRBD2 (5 bases). This CDR3 has 13 amino acids. V lost 5 bases, J lost 4 bases, and 10 bases lay in between. In DNA form, the CDR3 reads TGTGCCAGCAGTCCAGCGGTGGCAGATACGCAGTATTTT. Its protein is CASSPAVADTQYF.